This T cell receptor (beta chain) was recorded in a study of blood T cell repertoires in COVID-19. This clone was counted a single time. Germline V gene data show CDR1 as SGHVS and CDR2 as FQNEAQ. The CDR3 is made up of 10 amino acids. Under the authors' procedure: Amplification with reference gene primers provided the estimates of nucleated cell counts. Produced via immunoSEQ multiplex PCR; TCRdb's table is partial and in-frame only. V and J calls and clone size are given by that table; D and trimming were obtained from the DNA. The table shows 25,000 to 35,000 clones, with roughly 85% occurring only once.

The receptor comes from a human donor in a cohort sampled during active COVID-19. The chain is built from TRBV7-8 and TRBJ2-2; D is possibly TRBD2 (5 bases). Sequencing input: peripheral blood. CDR3 in DNA: TGTGCTGCGACTAAAGCGGAGCTGTTTTTT. Its protein product is CAATKAELFF.